The present entry profiles one T cell receptor beta chain with its context. Its antigen is undetermined. CDR1 is SGHVS, CDR2 FNYEAQ, per germline. Trimming pared 1 base from V and 7 bases from J, leaving 8 bases between. The CDR3 totals 13 residues. This specimen belongs to a study of OX40 agonist ivuxolimab in advanced cancers. This table comes from immunoSEQ multiplex PCR, and its TCRdb copy is limited to in-frame clones, with some not included. The sample has some 80,000 clones, around nine tenths seen once. Study-level results: Expanded clones belonging to CD8+ T cells outnumbered, on average, those of CD4+.

The clonotype comes from an adult with an advanced solid tumor such as melanoma, head and neck, liver or kidney cancer. The genes are TRBV7-6 and TRBJ1-3; no clear D. The sequencing used CD4+ or CD8+ T cells sorted from blood, collected in a trial of the OX40 agonist ivuxolimab. The CDR3 region is CASSLGTGNTIYF. The CDR3 DNA is TGTGCCAGCAGCTTAGGGACGGGGAACACCATATATTTT.